The T cell receptor (beta chain) described here comes from a study of cytomegalovirus exposure and HLA in healthy donors. PCR used 60 Vbeta primers and 13 Jbeta primers. Libraries were prepared by immunoSEQ multiplex PCR; TCRdb keeps only in-frame clonotypes and omits some of them. The sample yields about 200,000 clones, approximately 80% seen once. V was clipped by 4 bases and J by 6 bases, with 25 bases between them. CDR1 and CDR2 (germline): GTSNPN, SVGIG (reference sequence). The CDR3 runs to 16 residues. Study-level results: Sequencing likely caused a cluster of highly shared sequence variants. TCR beta sequences reportedly predicted most subjects' HLA-A and HLA-B alleles accurately. The listing of 150 to 200 TCR beta chains classed them as cytomegalovirus-associated.

Only a few counts were recorded for this clone. The antigen is unknown. Among the donors, all were healthy bone marrow donors. This clonotype originated in a woman aged 30 to 39 in good health and CMV-seropositive. This chain links TRBV30 with TRBJ2-7; the D gene is possibly TRBD1 (6 bases). The sample comprised PBMCs. CDR3 nucleotide sequence: TGTGCCTGGACGAGGGGGAGTGTGTTTAGGTCCCTCGAGCAGTACTTC. This encodes CAWTRGSVFRSLEQYF.